The T cell receptor (beta chain) described here comes from a study of blood T cell repertoires in COVID-19. Study details: Samples of COVID-19 (acute and convalescent) were obtained from the United States, Italy and Spain. T cells, B-cell-depleted T cells, or PBMCs provided the cDNA or gDNA that served as material.

This CDR3 spans 14 amino acids. Germline V lookup: CDR1 MNHNS, CDR2 SASEGT. With 2 bases removed from V and 9 bases from J, the gap between germline ends came to 14 bases. Per the study methods: Cell counts per sample came from amplifying reference gene primers. TCRdb keeps only in-frame clones here, not all; method: immunoSEQ multiplex PCR. That table gives V, J and clone size, and the DNA gave D and trimming. Of 340,000 or so clones in the sample, 80% to 90% were seen once. The sample taken for sequencing was PBMCs or T cells enriched from blood (not recorded which). The chain has TRBV6-1 and TRBJ1-3; D may be TRBD1 (5 bases). The TCR originated in a woman in her forties with acute COVID-19. CDR3 protein: CASSERQGTGTIYF. CDR3 DNA: TGTGCCAGCAGTGAAAGGCAGGGAACGGGCACCATATATTTT.